This T cell receptor beta chain was sequenced during a study of T cells in Graves' hyperthyroidism and ophthalmopathy. V lost 5 bases, J lost 4 bases, and 12 bases lay in between. The CDR3 has 14 amino acids. Germline V gene data show CDR1 as SEHNR and CDR2 as FQNEAQ (reference sequence). The study excluded patients with uncontrolled infection, other autoimmune disease, pregnancy or lactation. PBMCs were derived from approximately 10 ml fresh peripheral blood. Amplified regions were TCR beta CDR3 sequences from RNA transcripts. Researchers ran a first-round RT-PCR on the TCR CDR3 using the HTBI primer set. TCRdb used MiXCR to reprocess the multiplex PCR reads, holding one entry per CDR3 protein. Of hundreds of thousands of distinct CDR3 sequences detected, approximately 40% appear once; the ten largest clones hold over 8%.

The TCR comes from a man younger than 35 with Graves' hyperthyroidism. The V call is TRBV7-9, the J call TRBJ1-5; D remains unclear. The sample consisted of blood. The CDR3 region is CASSQERDNQPQHF. The CDR3, as DNA: TGTGCCAGCAGCCAAGAGCGGGATAATCAGCCCCAGCATTTT.